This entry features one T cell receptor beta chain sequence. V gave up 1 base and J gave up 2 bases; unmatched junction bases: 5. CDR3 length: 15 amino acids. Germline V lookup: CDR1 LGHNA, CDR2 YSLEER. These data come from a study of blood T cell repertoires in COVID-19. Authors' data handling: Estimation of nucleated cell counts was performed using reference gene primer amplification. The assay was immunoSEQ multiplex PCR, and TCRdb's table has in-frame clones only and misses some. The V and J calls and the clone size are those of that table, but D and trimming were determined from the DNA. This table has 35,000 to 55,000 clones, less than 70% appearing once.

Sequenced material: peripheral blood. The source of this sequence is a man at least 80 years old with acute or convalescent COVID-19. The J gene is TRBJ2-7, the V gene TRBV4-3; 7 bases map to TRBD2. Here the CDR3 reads CASSQALAEAYEQYF. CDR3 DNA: TGCGCCAGCAGCCAAGCCCTAGCGGAGGCCTACGAGCAGTACTTC.